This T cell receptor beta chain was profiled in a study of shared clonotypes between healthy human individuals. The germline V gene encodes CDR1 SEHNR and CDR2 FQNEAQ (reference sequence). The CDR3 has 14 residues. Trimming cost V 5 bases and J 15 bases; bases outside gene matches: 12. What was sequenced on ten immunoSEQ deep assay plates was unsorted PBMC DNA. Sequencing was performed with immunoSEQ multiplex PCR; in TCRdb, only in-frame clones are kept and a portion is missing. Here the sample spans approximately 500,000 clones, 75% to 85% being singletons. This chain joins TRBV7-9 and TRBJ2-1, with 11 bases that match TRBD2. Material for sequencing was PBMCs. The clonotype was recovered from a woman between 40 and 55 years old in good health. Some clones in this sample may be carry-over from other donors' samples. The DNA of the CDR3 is TGTGCCAGCAGCCCCACCATAGCGGGAGGGCCCCCGTTCTTC. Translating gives CASSPTIAGGPPFF.